This is a list of T cell receptor beta chains from one sample in a study of blood T cell repertoires in COVID-19. Only in-frame clones appear in the TCRdb table, and some are missing; sequencing was by immunoSEQ multiplex PCR. The sample yields approximately 180,000 clones, approximately 85% seen once. The material sequenced was peripheral blood. The origin of the receptors is a human donor with active or convalescent COVID-19. The donor label of this sample is uncertain. The CDR3 runs from the conserved cysteine through the conserved F or W. A D gene is named only where the DNA matches it firmly. Only part of the rows carry a size: once, few, many, or a class if the clone is expanded.

len	v_gene	j_gene	d_gene	abundance	CDR3aa	CDR3nt
15	TRBV19	TRBJ1-2	TRBD1	-	CASSIQWSQGDGYTF	TGTGCCAGTAGTATCCAGTGGTCACAGGGGGATGGCTACACCTTC
15	TRBV10-3	TRBJ1-3	TRBD1	-	CATTRQGAEGNTIYF	TGTGCCACCACACGACAGGGGGCGGAAGGAAACACCATATATTTT
15	TRBV5-1	TRBJ2-5	-	-	CASSLRTVIQETQYF	TGCGCCAGCAGCTTACGGACAGTGATCCAAGAGACCCAGTACTTC
13	TRBV2	TRBJ2-7	-	-	CASSWTALGEQYF	TGTGCCAGCAGCTGGACAGCACTTGGGGAGCAGTACTTC
15	TRBV5-4	TRBJ1-2	TRBD1	-	CASREYRDRGYGYTF	TGTGCCAGCAGGGAGTACCGGGACAGGGGATATGGCTACACCTTC
12	TRBV28	TRBJ2-7	-	-	CASSLPGTLQYF	TGTGCCAGCAGTTTACCTGGGACTCTTCAGTACTTC
13	TRBV10-3	TRBJ1-5	-	-	CAISVNSNQPQHF	TGTGCCATCAGTGTAAATAGCAATCAGCCCCAGCATTTT
13	TRBV30	TRBJ1-1	TRBD1	-	CAWSDTGGSGAFF	TGTGCCTGGAGTGATACAGGGGGGTCGGGAGCTTTCTTT
15	TRBV14	TRBJ1-1	-	-	CASSQVVRGNTEAFF	TGTGCCAGCAGCCAAGTGGTCAGGGGTAACACTGAAGCTTTCTTT
12	TRBV7-9	TRBJ1-1	-	-	CASSLGLTEAFF	TGTGCCAGCAGCTTGGGGCTCACTGAAGCTTTCTTT
15	TRBV9	TRBJ2-7	TRBD2	many	CASSRGWEGQDEQYF	TGTGCCAGCAGCCGCGGGTGGGAGGGCCAAGACGAGCAGTACTTC
14	TRBV5-6	TRBJ1-4	-	-	CASRKQGSNEKLFF	TGTGCCAGCAGAAAACAGGGTTCTAATGAAAAACTGTTTTTT
15	TRBV7-6	TRBJ1-1	-	-	CASSLGSLGNTEAFF	TGTGCCAGCAGCTTGGGCAGCTTAGGTAACACTGAAGCTTTCTTT
13	TRBV19	TRBJ2-7	TRBD1	-	CASSTGTGAEQYF	TGTGCCAGTTCTACCGGGACAGGGGCCGAGCAGTACTTC
14	TRBV5-1	TRBJ2-5	TRBD1	-	CASSRWDRRETQYF	TGCGCCAGCAGCCGGTGGGACAGAAGAGAGACCCAGTACTTC
18	TRBV27	TRBJ2-7	TRBD1	-	CASSLKAGTGGISYEQYF	TGTGCCAGCAGTTTAAAAGCCGGGACAGGTGGGATCTCCTACGAGCAGTACTTC
14	TRBV4-2	TRBJ2-7	-	-	CASSGRQRSYEQYF	TGTGCCAGCAGCGGAAGACAGCGCTCCTACGAGCAGTACTTC
12	TRBV9	TRBJ1-1	-	-	CASSTATGRAFF	TGTGCCAGCAGCACCGCCACAGGGAGAGCTTTCTTT
15	TRBV6-5	TRBJ1-4	-	-	CASSYWGEGGEKLFF	TGTGCCAGCAGTTACTGGGGAGAGGGAGGGGAAAAACTGTTTTTT
19	TRBV3-1/TRBV3-2	TRBJ2-1	-	-	CASSQEGSIGLISYNEQFF	TGTGCCAGCAGCCAAGAAGGGAGTATCGGACTAATCTCCTACAATGAGCAGTTCTTC
15	TRBV9	TRBJ2-7	TRBD2	-	CASSVAGTNLYEQYF	TGTGCCAGCAGCGTAGCAGGGACTAACCTCTACGAGCAGTACTTC
11	TRBV5-1	TRBJ1-2	-	-	CASSFDYGYTF	TGCGCCAGCAGCTTCGACTATGGCTACACCTTC
15	TRBV7-2	TRBJ2-3	TRBD2	-	CASSLLAGLRDTQYF	TGTGCCAGCAGCCTACTAGCGGGCCTAAGGGATACGCAGTATTTT
13	TRBV18	TRBJ2-7	-	-	CASSPAESYEQYF	TGTGCCAGCTCACCAGCGGAATCCTACGAGCAGTACTTC
17	TRBV10-3	TRBJ2-5	-	-	CAISPKGGRAPGETQYF	TGTGCCATCTCGCCTAAGGGGGGGAGGGCCCCCGGCGAGACCCAGTACTTC
13	TRBV30	TRBJ1-5	-	-	CAWSVNSNQPQHF	TGTGCCTGGAGTGTTAATAGCAATCAGCCCCAGCATTTT
15	TRBV19	TRBJ2-7	TRBD2	-	CASRKAGGSSYEQYF	TGTGCCAGTAGGAAAGCGGGAGGGAGCTCCTACGAGCAGTACTTC
18	TRBV27	TRBJ1-5	TRBD1	-	CASRSLGTGDRGNQPQHF	TGTGCCAGCAGATCCCTAGGGACAGGGGATAGGGGCAATCAGCCCCAGCATTTT
18	TRBV19	TRBJ2-1	TRBD2	-	CASSTLPGGSSSYNEQFF	TGTGCCAGTAGTACCCTCCCGGGAGGGAGCTCCTCCTACAATGAGCAGTTCTTC
15	TRBV5-1	TRBJ2-3	TRBD2	-	CASGTSGSTADTQYF	TGCGCCAGTGGGACTAGCGGGAGTACTGCAGATACGCAGTATTTT
13	TRBV6-5	TRBJ2-7	TRBD1	-	CASRTGAIYEQYF	TGTGCCAGCAGGACAGGGGCAATATACGAGCAGTACTTC
12	TRBV7-2	TRBJ2-7	TRBD2	-	CASSLGGGEQYF	TGTGCCAGCAGCTTAGGGGGGGGCGAGCAGTACTTC
14	TRBV11-2	TRBJ2-2	TRBD2	-	CASRLAGVPGELFF	TGTGCCAGCCGGCTGGCGGGAGTCCCCGGGGAGCTGTTTTTT
13	TRBV7-3	TRBJ2-7	-	-	CASSQAASYEQYF	TGTGCCAGCAGTCAGGCAGCTTCCTACGAGCAGTACTTC
14	TRBV2	TRBJ2-3	TRBD1	few	CASRTPQGADTQYF	TGTGCCAGCAGGACGCCCCAGGGGGCAGATACGCAGTATTTT
13	TRBV4-1	TRBJ2-7	-	-	CADMGATVYEQYF	TGCGCCGACATGGGGGCGACGGTCTACGAGCAGTACTTC
14	TRBV9	TRBJ2-3	-	once	CASSVGAGVDTQYF	TGTGCCAGCAGCGTAGGGGCCGGGGTGGATACGCAGTATTTT
15	TRBV3-1/TRBV3-2	TRBJ1-4	-	-	CASSDLGGTNEKLFF	TGTGCCAGCAGCGATCTCGGGGGAACTAATGAAAAACTGTTTTTT
19	TRBV15	TRBJ2-1	TRBD2	-	CATSSPGLATLSSYNEQFF	TGTGCCACCAGCAGTCCGGGACTAGCGACCCTTAGCTCCTACAATGAGCAGTTCTTC
17	TRBV9	TRBJ1-2	-	-	CASSVGLGTGDNYGYTF	TGTGCCAGCAGCGTAGGTCTGGGAACGGGGGATAACTATGGCTACACCTTC
12	TRBV3-1/TRBV3-2	TRBJ2-1	-	once	CASTGIRHEQFF	TGTGCCTCCACCGGGATCAGGCATGAGCAGTTCTTC
11	TRBV12-3/TRBV12-4	TRBJ2-7	TRBD1	-	CASRGQEVQYF	TGTGCCAGCAGGGGACAGGAAGTGCAGTACTTC